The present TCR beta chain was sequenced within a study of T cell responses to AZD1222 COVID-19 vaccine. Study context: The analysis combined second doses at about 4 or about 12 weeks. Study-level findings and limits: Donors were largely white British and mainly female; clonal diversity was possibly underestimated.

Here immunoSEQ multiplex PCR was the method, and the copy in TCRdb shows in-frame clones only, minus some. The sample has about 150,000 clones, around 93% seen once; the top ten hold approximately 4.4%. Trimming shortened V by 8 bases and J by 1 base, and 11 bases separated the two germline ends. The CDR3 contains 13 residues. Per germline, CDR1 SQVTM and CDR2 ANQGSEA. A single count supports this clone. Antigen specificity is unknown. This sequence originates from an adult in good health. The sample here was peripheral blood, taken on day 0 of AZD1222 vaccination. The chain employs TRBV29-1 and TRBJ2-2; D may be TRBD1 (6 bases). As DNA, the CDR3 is TGCAGCCTATTGGACAGGAACACCGGGGAGCTGTTTTTT. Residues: CSLLDRNTGELFF.